The next 30 T cell receptor beta chains were all read from a single sample in a study of blood T cell repertoires in COVID-19. Here immunoSEQ multiplex PCR was the method, and the copy in TCRdb shows in-frame clones only, minus some. This repertoire shows some 190,000 clones, roughly 83% found once; its top ten account for 4.5% to 7%. Material: PBMCs or T cells enriched from blood (not recorded which). Receptors were obtained from a man between 40 and 49 years old with acute COVID-19.

The V and J genes are TRBV20-1 and TRBJ1-2, with D tentatively TRBD1 (5 bases). The V gene's germline CDR1 is DFQATT and CDR2 SNEGSKA (reference sequence). The CDR3 runs 11 residues. Trimming took off 6 bases at V and 4 bases at J, with 9 bases between the two ends. The CDR3 is CSATDRYGYTF. In DNA, the CDR3 is TGCAGTGCGACAGATCGCTATGGCTACACCTTC.

J is TRBJ2-3 and V is TRBV5-1; 7 bases align to TRBD1. Trimming at V came to 3 bases and at J to 2 bases, leaving 3 bases not matched to a gene. There are 14 residues in the CDR3. From germline, CDR1 is SGHRS and CDR2 YFSETQ. The CDR3 spells CASSSDRITDTQYF. The CDR3 DNA reads as TGCGCCAGCAGCTCGGACAGGATCACAGATACGCAGTATTTT.

The chain combines TRBV4-1 with TRBJ2-1; 7 nucleotides agree with TRBD2. The CDR3 has 17 amino acids. Germline V CDR1 and CDR2: MGHRA, YSYEKL. The V and J ends lost 5 bases and 2 bases, in that order; junction bases with no gene match: 12. CDR3 sequence (DNA): TGCGCCAGCAGCTCCCCCAACCTAGCGGAACCCTACAATGAGCAGTTCTTC. Protein: CASSSPNLAEPYNEQFF.

CDR3 coding DNA: TGTGCCTGGAGTGTACGCGGATCAGCTGGAAACACCATATATTTT. Amino acid sequence: CAWSVRGSAGNTIYF. This chain uses TRBV30 with TRBJ1-3; D uncertain. Trimming removed 0 bases from V and 2 bases from J, with 11 bases in between. The germline gives CDR1 GTSNPN, CDR2 SVGIG (reference sequence). The CDR3 is 15 residues long.

The chain recombines TRBV6-5 with TRBJ2-7; TRBD1 matches at 10 bases. CDR3 length: 14 residues. Germline-derived CDR1 and CDR2 are MNHEY and SVGAGI. V was pared by 7 bases and J by 6 bases, with 9 bases of the junction left unmatched. CDR3 in DNA: TGTGCCAGCACCCCGTCCCGGGACAGGGGCGAGCAGTACTTC. Translation: CASTPSRDRGEQYF.

V and J are TRBV5-1 and TRBJ1-1; 8 bases agree with TRBD1. This CDR3 is built from 16 residues. Trimming cost V 4 bases and J 0 bases; bases outside gene matches: 8. CDR1 and CDR2 from the germline V gene are SGHRS and YFSETQ. CDR3 protein: CASSPEPGQVNTEAFF. CDR3 sequence (DNA): TGCGCCAGCAGCCCGGAACCGGGACAGGTGAACACTGAAGCTTTCTTT.

The V call is TRBV19, the J call TRBJ2-3, with no clear D. This CDR3 is 14 amino acids long. CDR1 is LNHDA, CDR2 SQIVND, per germline (reference sequence). Trimming removed 6 bases from V and 0 bases from J, with 10 bases in between. The CDR3 region is CASSPRSSTDTQYF. In DNA, the CDR3 is TGTGCCAGTAGCCCCCGGTCGAGCACAGATACGCAGTATTTT.

The V gene is TRBV9, the J gene TRBJ2-7; D may be TRBD1 (5 bases). CDR1 and CDR2 (germline): SGDLS, YYNGEE. This CDR3 is built from 12 residues. V was trimmed by 4 bases and J by 5 bases, leaving 10 bases between them. The CDR3 DNA reads as TGTGCCAGCAGCCGAAGGGGCCACGAGCAGTACTTC. Translation: CASSRRGHEQYF.

The chain combines TRBV7-9 with TRBJ2-2, with a possible D match to TRBD1 (5 bases). CDR1 and CDR2 from the germline V gene are SEHNR and FQNEAQ (reference sequence). The CDR3 contains 13 residues. The V end lost 5 bases, the J end lost 5 bases, and 9 bases lay between the germline ends. The DNA of the CDR3 is TGTGCCAGCAGCCAGGGTGGTACCGGGGAGCTGTTTTTT. Its translation: CASSQGGTGELFF.

V is TRBV30 and J is TRBJ1-3; TRBD1 is a possible D gene (5 bases). The CDR3 contains 15 residues. Deletions cut 0 bases from V and 0 bases from J, with 9 bases between. The V gene's germline CDR1 is GTSNPN and CDR2 SVGIG (reference sequence). This chain's CDR3 is CAWSVRQYSGNTIYF. CDR3 DNA: TGTGCCTGGAGTGTCCGACAGTACTCTGGAAACACCATATATTTT.

The J gene is TRBJ2-1, the V gene TRBV28; 7 bases fit TRBD1. Germline V gene lookup returns CDR1 MDHEN and CDR2 SYDVKM. The trim removed 5 bases at V and 0 bases at J, leaving 7 bases unmatched. The CDR3 covers 16 residues. DNA for the CDR3: TGTGCCAGCAGTGGACAGGCCTACAGCTCCTACAATGAGCAGTTCTTC. This codes for CASSGQAYSSYNEQFF.

The chain joins TRBV30 to TRBJ1-2; perhaps TRBD1 as D (6 bases). V lost 3 bases, J lost 1 base, and 15 bases lay in between. The length of the CDR3 is 15 residues. Looked up from germline, CDR1 is GTSNPN and CDR2 is SVGIG (reference sequence). CDR3 sequence: CAWRGDRQYNYGYTF. As DNA, the CDR3 is TGTGCCTGGAGAGGAGACAGGCAATATAACTATGGCTACACCTTC.

This chain links TRBV7-2 with TRBJ1-2; D is perhaps TRBD1 (6 bases). The CDR3 spans 15 residues. Germline loops: CDR1 SGHTA, CDR2 FQGNSA. V dropped 4 bases and J dropped 0 bases, with 12 bases sitting between them. CDR3 nucleotides: TGTGCCAGCAGCTCGAACAGGGTAGCTAACTATGGCTACACCTTC. This gives the protein CASSSNRVANYGYTF.

The chain has TRBV2 and TRBJ2-7, with 11 positions matching TRBD1. Unmatched junction bases numbered 10, after V lost 7 bases and J lost 8 bases. The CDR3 covers 14 residues. Germline V CDR1 and CDR2: SNHLY, FYNNEI. CDR3 coding DNA: TGTGCCAGCATTGGGACAGGGGGTGGTTACAAGCAGTACTTC. It is translated as CASIGTGGGYKQYF. Drawing the rest from reference TRBV2 and TRBJ2-7, the complete variable domain is EPEVTQTPSHQVTQMGQEVILRCVPISNHLYFYWYRQILGQKVEFLVSFYNNEISEKSEIFDDQFSVERPDGSNFTLKIRSTKLEDSAMYFCASIGTGGGYKQYFGPGTRLTVT.

V is TRBV19 and J is TRBJ2-3; 8 nucleotides align to TRBD2. CDR3 length: 16 residues. J gave up 6 bases and V 8 bases, and 16 bases lay outside the gene matches. Germline lookup yields CDR1 LNHDA and CDR2 SQIVND (reference sequence). The CDR3 bases are TGTGCCAGTGCGGATTGGCGGGGGGCTCGCGAGGATACGCAGTATTTT. This encodes CASADWRGAREDTQYF.

The J gene is TRBJ2-1, the V gene TRBV5-4, with D possibly matching TRBD2 (6 bases). There are 16 residues in the CDR3. Trimming stripped 9 bases from V and 5 bases from J, with 24 bases between. Germline values: CDR1 SGHNT, CDR2 YYREEE (reference sequence). For the CDR3, the DNA is TGTGCCACATGCACTTCTAGACTAGAGCTTGACAATGAGCAGTTCTTC. It translates to CATCTSRLELDNEQFF.

The V gene is TRBV9, the J gene TRBJ2-5, with 7 bases lining up with TRBD2. This CDR3 has 14 amino acids. Per the germline V gene, CDR1 is SGDLS and CDR2 is YYNGEE. The V segment lost 4 bases and the J segment 5 bases; nucleotides outside the gene matches: 8. CDR3 residues: CASSPTGGRETQYF. The CDR3 DNA follows: TGTGCCAGCAGCCCGACGGGGGGAAGGGAGACCCAGTACTTC.

This clone turned up a few times. The rearrangement links TRBV9 to TRBJ1-6; D gene unclear. There are 16 residues in the CDR3. Germline assignment: CDR1 SGDLS and CDR2 YYNGEE. With 0 bases removed from V and 2 bases from J, the gap between germline ends came to 9 bases. The CDR3 spells CASSVDAGTYNSPLHF. CDR3 DNA sequence: TGTGCCAGCAGCGTAGATGCGGGGACCTATAATTCACCCCTCCACTTT.

V gene TRBV19 combines with J gene TRBJ2-7, with D tentatively TRBD2 (5 bases). CDR1 is LNHDA and CDR2 is SQIVND in the germline V gene (reference sequence). The CDR3 totals 16 residues. The germline V and J ends were trimmed by 3 bases and 0 bases, with 15 bases remaining between them. CDR3 sequence reads: CASSIVAAGYSYEQYF. DNA of the CDR3: TGTGCCAGTAGTATTGTCGCGGCGGGCTACTCCTACGAGCAGTACTTC.

The chain uses TRBV12-3 or TRBV12-4 and TRBJ1-5; D is ambiguous. The CDR3 covers 11 residues. Trimming cost V 6 bases and J 5 bases, with 5 bases left between them. The CDR3 loop reads CASSFYQPQHF. The CDR3 DNA follows: TGTGCCAGCAGCTTCTATCAGCCCCAGCATTTT.

This chain joins TRBV30 and TRBJ1-1; 9 bases align to TRBD1. This CDR3 has 11 residues. V lost 8 bases and J lost 5; bases outside the gene matches: 3. Germline assignment: CDR1 GTSNPN and CDR2 SVGIG (reference sequence). The CDR3 sequence: CARDRVTEAFF. The DNA for the CDR3 is TGTGCCCGGGACAGGGTGACTGAAGCTTTCTTT.

The chain has TRBV12-3 or TRBV12-4 and TRBJ2-2; D ambiguous. V was clipped by 7 bases and J by 0 bases, with 6 bases between them. The CDR3 consists of 13 residues. CDR3 nucleotide sequence: TGTGCCAGCACCCCTTCGAACACCGGGGAGCTGTTTTTT. Its translation: CASTPSNTGELFF.

CDR3 in amino acids: CASSGTGGWEKLFF. The CDR3 DNA reads as TGTGCCAGCAGCGGAACAGGGGGATGGGAAAAACTGTTTTTT. This chain links TRBV9 with TRBJ1-4; 8 nucleotides agree with TRBD1. V was clipped by 3 bases and J by 8 bases; unmatched bases: 6. CDR1 is SGDLS, CDR2 YYNGEE, per germline. This CDR3 spans 14 amino acids.

This chain joins TRBV7-2 and TRBJ2-1, with 14 bases matching TRBD2. The CDR3 runs 16 residues. V trimming: 5 bases; J trimming: 7 bases; junction bases outside the gene matches: 7. CDR1 SGHTA and CDR2 FQGNSA come from the germline V gene. This CDR3 reads CASSVSGTSGRNEQFF. The CDR3 coding sequence is TGTGCCAGCAGCGTCTCCGGGACTAGCGGGAGAAATGAGCAGTTCTTC.

J is TRBJ1-1 and V is TRBV18; D perhaps matches TRBD1 (6 bases). CDR3 length: 15 residues. Trimming pared 2 bases from V and 0 bases from J, leaving 10 bases between. Germline loops: CDR1 KGHSH, CDR2 LQKENI. The CDR3, as DNA: TGTGCCAGCTCACCAGGACAGAACATGAACACTGAAGCTTTCTTT. Protein product: CASSPGQNMNTEAFF. Drawing the rest from reference TRBV18 and TRBJ1-1, the complete variable domain is NAGVMQNPRHLVRRRGQEARLRCSPMKGHSHVYWYRQLPEEGLKFMVYLQKENIIDESGMPKERFSAEFPKEGPSILRIQQVVRGDSAAYFCASSPGQNMNTEAFFGQGTRLTVV.

This clone was recorded once. CDR3 amino acids: CASSVAPGGLNTIYF. The DNA of the CDR3 is TGTGCCAGCAGCGTAGCTCCAGGGGGCTTAAACACCATATATTTT. The J gene is TRBJ1-3, the V gene TRBV9; 8 nucleotides match TRBD1. The V gene's germline CDR1 is SGDLS and CDR2 YYNGEE. Trimming took 0 bases from V and 6 from J; bases not matched to a gene: 5. There are 15 residues in the CDR3.

This clone was seen more than once but under ten times. V usage is TRBV12-3 or TRBV12-4 and J usage is TRBJ1-1; D remains unclear. V shed 6 bases and J shed 6 bases, with 11 bases lying between them. CDR3 length: 12 residues. CDR3 region: CASSPFPAEAFF. The CDR3 DNA is TGTGCCAGCAGCCCCTTCCCAGCTGAAGCTTTCTTT.

The chain is built from TRBV19 and TRBJ2-7; 11 bases fit TRBD1. CDR3 length: 15 amino acids. Germline CDR1 reads LNHDA; CDR2 reads SQIVND (reference sequence). V shed 5 bases, J shed 3 bases, and the junction held 6 bases outside the gene matches. The CDR3 protein is CASSPGTGGNYEQYF. DNA for the CDR3: TGTGCCAGTAGTCCCGGGACAGGGGGAAACTACGAGCAGTACTTC.

The chain couples TRBV10-2 to TRBJ2-1; TRBD2 might be the D (6 bases). Germline V gene sequence: CDR1 WSHSY, CDR2 SAAADI. The CDR3 contains 15 residues. The V and J ends lost 6 bases and 0 bases respectively, with 12 bases between them. The CDR3 region has the DNA TGCGCCAGCAGCGCCGGGACTCCCTCCTACAATGAGCAGTTCTTC. This sequence encodes CASSAGTPSYNEQFF.

The chain carries TRBV29-1 and TRBJ2-3; D remains unclear. This CDR3 has 13 residues. V was shortened by 4 bases and J by 2 bases, with 10 bases between the two germline ends. Germline assignment: CDR1 SQVTM and CDR2 ANQGSEA. CDR3 sequence (DNA): TGCAGCGTTGTGGGCAGGCACACAGATACGCAGTATTTT. Translation: CSVVGRHTDTQYF.